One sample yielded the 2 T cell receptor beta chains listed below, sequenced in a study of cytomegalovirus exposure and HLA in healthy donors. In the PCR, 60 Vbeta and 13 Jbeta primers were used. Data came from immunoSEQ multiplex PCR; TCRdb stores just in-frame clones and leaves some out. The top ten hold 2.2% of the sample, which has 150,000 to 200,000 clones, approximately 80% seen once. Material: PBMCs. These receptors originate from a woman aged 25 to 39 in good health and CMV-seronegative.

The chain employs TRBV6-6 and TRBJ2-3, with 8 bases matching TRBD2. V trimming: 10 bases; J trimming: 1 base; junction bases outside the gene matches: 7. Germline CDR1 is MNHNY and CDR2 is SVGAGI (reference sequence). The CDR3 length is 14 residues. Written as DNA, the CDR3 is TGTGCCACCGAGGGGCGGGGGGGCACAGATACGCAGTATTTT. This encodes CATEGRGGTDTQYF.

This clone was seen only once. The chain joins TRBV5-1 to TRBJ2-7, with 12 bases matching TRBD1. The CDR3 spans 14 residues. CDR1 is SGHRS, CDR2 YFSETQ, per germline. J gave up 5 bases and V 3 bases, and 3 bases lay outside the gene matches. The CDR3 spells CASSSGQGANEQYF. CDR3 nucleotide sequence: TGCGCCAGCAGCTCGGGACAGGGGGCGAACGAGCAGTACTTC. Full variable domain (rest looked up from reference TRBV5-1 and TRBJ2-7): KAGVTQTPRYLIKTRGQQVTLSCSPISGHRSVSWYQQTPGQGLQFLFEYFSETQRNKGNFPGRFSGRQFSNSRSEMNVSTLELGDSALYLCASSSGQGANEQYFGPGTRLTVT.